This note documents a single TCR beta chain sequence. Antigen specificity is unknown. Germline V gene sequence: CDR1 SGHRS, CDR2 YFSETQ. The V and J ends lost 1 base and 7 bases respectively, with 18 bases between them. The CDR3 has 16 residues. Sample-barcoded 5' priming and a J-beta primer mix drove a second PCR of about 6 to 11 cycles. TCRdb used MiXCR to reprocess the 5' RACE reads, holding one entry per CDR3 protein. Among approximately 820,000 distinct CDR3 sequences listed, 40% to 50% were seen once. The sample originates from a study of blood T cells in healthy people across ages. Overall study results and limits: Leaving the PBMCs unsorted stopped any conclusive comparison of naive versus antigen-experienced cells. Aged donors had fewer naive CD4+ cells and lower diversity than long-lived donors.

The sequence derives from a man between 60 and 70 years old in good health. The sequencing sample was made of blood. The chain has TRBV5-1 and TRBJ2-1; D perhaps matches TRBD1 (7 bases). The chain's CDR3 is CASSLFAGRTGNEQFF. CDR3 nucleotide sequence: TGCGCCAGCAGCTTGTTTGCGGGGAGGACAGGAAATGAGCAGTTCTTC.